The 25 T cell receptor beta chains reported below all come from one sample, sequenced in a study of T-cell memory formation after mild COVID-19. TCRdb re-called the 5' RACE reads through MiXCR, storing one row per CDR3 protein. The sample consists of a few hundred thousand distinct CDR3 sequences, roughly 8.2% of them appearing once. The sample comprised PBMCs or a T cell subset sorted from them (not recorded which). These receptors all come from a young man who had mild COVID-19 (a few samples of this study predate the infection). Cell type and time point are not known.

In this sample, this clonotype turned up a few times. V gene TRBV18 combines with J gene TRBJ2-4; 10 nucleotides match TRBD1. Germline assignment: CDR1 KGHSH and CDR2 LQKENI. Trimming took 0 bases from V and 7 from J; bases not matched to a gene: 12. The CDR3 spans 18 residues. This chain's CDR3 is CASSPPNTYGQGGNIQYF. As DNA, the CDR3 is TGTGCCAGCTCACCACCAAATACCTATGGACAGGGGGGGAACATTCAGTACTTC.

This clonotype was recorded many times. The rearrangement uses TRBV12-3 or TRBV12-4 and TRBJ1-5, with D tentatively TRBD1 (6 bases). Deletions cut 6 bases from V and 0 bases from J, with 12 bases between. The CDR3 length is 15 residues. CDR3 amino acids: CASRSGVYSNQPQHF. CDR3 DNA sequence: TGTGCCAGCAGATCAGGGGTCTATAGCAATCAGCCCCAGCATTTT.

This clonotype appeared a few times. V and J are TRBV7-6 and TRBJ2-1; 10 nucleotides match TRBD2. With V trimmed by 5 bases and J by 7 bases, 11 bases remained unmatched. The CDR3 has 16 amino acids. Germline CDR1 SGHVS, CDR2 FNYEAQ. CDR3 amino acids: CASSPSGSGGLNEQFF. CDR3 coding DNA: TGTGCCAGCAGCCCTAGCGGTAGCGGGGGGCTTAATGAGCAGTTCTTC.

CDR3 DNA sequence: TGTGCCAGCAGTTATGTGGGTGGTTCACCCCTCCACTTT. Its protein is CASSYVGGSPLHF. The genes are TRBV6-2 or TRBV6-3 and TRBJ1-6; unclear D gene. CDR1 and CDR2 from the germline V gene are MNHEY and SVGEGT. The CDR3 has 13 residues. V was pared by 3 bases and J by 9 bases, with 9 bases between.

In nucleotides, the CDR3 is TGTGCCAGCAGTTTTGAGGTCCGGGAGACCCAGTACTTC. It encodes CASSFEVRETQYF. J is TRBJ2-5 and V is TRBV27; unclear D gene. Germline lookup yields CDR1 MNHEY and CDR2 SMNVEV (reference sequence). Trimming shortened V by 3 bases and J by 5 bases, and 10 bases separated the two germline ends. The CDR3 loop spans 13 amino acids.

This clonotype was detected a few times. The CDR3 DNA sequence: TGTGCCAGCACCCACGAAGGGCGCGAGACCCAGTACTTC. Translation: CASTHEGRETQYF. V is TRBV3-1 and J is TRBJ2-5; no clear D gene. The CDR3 consists of 13 residues. Germline assignment: CDR1 LGHDT and CDR2 YNNKEL (reference sequence). Deletions cut 7 bases from V and 5 bases from J, with 14 bases between.

This clonotype was counted ten times or more. This rearrangement joins TRBV10-3 to TRBJ2-2; 8 bases are shared with TRBD2. The CDR3 contains 15 residues. Trimming took 6 bases from V and 0 from J; bases not matched to a gene: 3. Germline V CDR1 and CDR2: ENHRY, SYGVKD. CDR3 coding DNA: TGTGCCATCAGCGTTAGCGGGGCGAACACCGGGGAGCTGTTTTTT. This codes for CAISVSGANTGELFF.

This clonotype appeared a few times. V and J are TRBV18 and TRBJ2-7; D might be TRBD2 (6 bases). This CDR3 spans 13 amino acids. Germline V CDR1 and CDR2: KGHSH, LQKENI. Trimming removed 3 bases at V and 3 bases at J, with 9 bases between. The CDR3, as DNA: TGTGCCAGCTCACCCGCGCGGGACTACGAGCAGTACGTC. This gives the protein CASSPARDYEQYV.

This clonotype was counted only a few times. The CDR3 reads CASSFQIDIAEAFF. The DNA of the CDR3 is TGCGCCAGCAGCTTTCAGATCGATATCGCTGAAGCTTTCTTT. This chain connects TRBV5-1 to TRBJ1-1, with no clear D. The CDR3 consists of 14 residues. V was shortened by 2 bases and J by 6 bases, with 14 bases between the two germline ends. Germline CDR1 is SGHRS and CDR2 is YFSETQ.

V usage is TRBV5-1 and J usage is TRBJ1-1, with a possible D match to TRBD1 (5 bases). Trimming left V 4 bases short and J 8 bases short, with 12 bases between. CDR3 length: 12 amino acids. CDR1 is SGHRS and CDR2 is YFSETQ in the germline V gene. The CDR3 spells CASSLGPSEAFF. The CDR3 bases are TGCGCCAGCAGCCTGGGACCCTCAGAAGCTTTCTTT. The whole variable domain, filled in from reference TRBV5-1 and TRBJ1-1, reads KAGVTQTPRYLIKTRGQQVTLSCSPISGHRSVSWYQQTPGQGLQFLFEYFSETQRNKGNFPGRFSGRQFSNSRSEMNVSTLELGDSALYLCASSLGPSEAFFGQGTRLTVV.

This clonotype was seen a few times. The chain has TRBV6-5 and TRBJ1-6; D gene unclear. The length of the CDR3 is 14 residues. V shed 0 bases and J shed 8 bases, with 8 bases lying between them. CDR1 and CDR2 (germline): MNHEY, SVGAGI. The CDR3 protein is CASSYSGGDSPLHF. The DNA for the CDR3 is TGTGCCAGCAGTTACTCGGGAGGAGATTCACCCCTCCACTTT.

The CDR3 region is CASSLGILGANTGELFF. CDR3 DNA: TGTGCCAGCAGCTTAGGCATTTTAGGGGCGAACACCGGGGAGCTGTTTTTT. The chain combines TRBV11-2 with TRBJ2-2; the D gene is possibly TRBD1 (5 bases). From germline, CDR1 is SGHAT and CDR2 FQNNGV. V lost 1 base, J lost 0 bases, and 12 bases lay in between. CDR3 length: 17 amino acids.

This clonotype was picked up a small number of times. V gene TRBV27 combines with J gene TRBJ2-7, with 10 bases that match TRBD1. V shed 1 base and J 5 bases; nucleotides not matched to a gene: 5. Germline assignment: CDR1 MNHEY and CDR2 SMNVEV (reference sequence). This CDR3 is 15 amino acids long. This CDR3 reads CASSLLVTGGDEQYF. CDR3 sequence (DNA): TGTGCCAGCAGTTTATTAGTGACAGGGGGCGACGAGCAGTACTTC.

This clonotype showed up many times. The chain employs TRBV12-3 or TRBV12-4 and TRBJ2-2; D unclear. The CDR3 consists of 15 residues. V was shortened by 10 bases and J by 0 bases, with 15 bases between the two germline ends. CDR3 in amino acids: CAITLWAPNTGELFF. The CDR3 DNA follows: TGTGCCATAACCCTCTGGGCCCCGAACACCGGGGAGCTGTTTTTT.

This clonotype occurred a few times. The chain uses TRBV7-2 and TRBJ1-5, with D possibly being TRBD1 (5 bases). CDR1 is SGHTA and CDR2 is FQGNSA in the germline V gene. V was pared by 0 bases and J by 3 bases, with 9 bases between. The CDR3 contains 15 residues. The chain's CDR3 is CASSLAQGFNQPQHF. The DNA for the CDR3 is TGTGCCAGCAGCTTAGCCCAGGGTTTCAATCAGCCCCAGCATTTT.

The rearrangement joins TRBV20-1 to TRBJ2-3; weak D call: TRBD1 (7 bases). Germline V lookup: CDR1 DFQATT, CDR2 SNEGSKA (reference sequence). Trimming took 6 bases from V and 1 from J, leaving 14 bases between them. CDR3 length equals 14 residues. The CDR3 DNA is TGCAGTGCCCGGACAGGAGGGGGCACAGATACGCAGTATTTT. It specifies CSARTGGGTDTQYF.

This clonotype was seen more than once but under ten times. CDR3 loop: CASSYRREFSPLHF. The CDR3 nucleotides read TGTGCCAGCAGTTACCGCCGGGAGTTTTCACCCCTCCACTTT. The V gene is TRBV6-5, the J gene TRBJ1-6; no firm D call. The germline CDR1 and CDR2 sequences are MNHEY and SVGAGI. The CDR3 covers 14 residues. V lost 2 bases and J lost 9, with 11 bases in between.

This clonotype was picked up a small number of times. The CDR3, as DNA: TGCGCCAGCAGCTTGACAGGCGCGTTCGATTCACCCCTCCACTTT. This sequence encodes CASSLTGAFDSPLHF. The chain employs TRBV5-1 and TRBJ1-6; maybe TRBD1 (5 bases). V gave up 1 base and J gave up 8 bases, with 13 bases separating them. Germline V CDR1 and CDR2: SGHRS, YFSETQ. The CDR3 totals 15 residues.

This clonotype was found a few times. This chain uses TRBV6-5 with TRBJ2-7; TRBD1 might be the D (5 bases). CDR3 length equals 13 residues. The germline V gene encodes CDR1 MNHEY and CDR2 SVGAGI. Deletions cut 6 bases from V and 2 bases from J, with 11 bases between. The CDR3 reads CASRSTGTYEQYF. The DNA of the CDR3 is TGTGCCAGCAGAAGTACAGGTACCTACGAGCAGTACTTC.

This clonotype was seen only a few times. CDR3 nucleotides: TGTGCCAGCAGTTTTGGGGGATATGAGCAGTTCTTC. Protein sequence: CASSFGGYEQFF. The chain carries TRBV12-3 or TRBV12-4 and TRBJ2-1; the D call may be TRBD1 or TRBD2 (5 bases each). There are 12 residues in the CDR3. V lost 3 bases, J lost 8 bases, and 8 bases lay in between.

This clonotype was seen more than once but under ten times. The J gene is TRBJ2-2, the V gene TRBV27; TRBD1 agrees at 9 bases. Germline CDR1 is MNHEY and CDR2 is SMNVEV (reference sequence). V gave up 3 bases and J gave up 5 bases; unmatched junction bases: 7. The CDR3 is 16 residues long. CDR3 DNA: TGTGCCAGCAGTTTTTTAGGGACAGGGACTACCGGGGAGCTGTTTTTT. It is translated as CASSFLGTGTTGELFF.

J is TRBJ1-6 and V is TRBV11-2, with TRBD1 matching over 8 bases. The CDR3 runs 13 residues. Germline V gene sequence: CDR1 SGHAT, CDR2 FQNNGV. V lost 7 bases, J lost 10 bases, and 6 bases stayed unmatched. CDR3 coding DNA: TGTGCCAGCATGACTACAGGGGGATCACCCCTCCACTTT. This encodes CASMTTGGSPLHF. Looking up the rest from reference TRBV11-2 and TRBJ1-6 gives the full variable domain: EAGVAQSPRYKIIEKRQSVAFWCNPISGHATLYWYQQILGQGPKLLIQFQNNGVVDDSQLPKDRFSAERLKGVDSTLKIQPAKLEDSAVYLCASMTTGGSPLHFGNGTRLTVT.

This clonotype has only a few counts. This chain connects TRBV4-1 to TRBJ2-5; 7 bases are a match to TRBD1. The CDR3 sequence is 16 residues long. V gave up 3 bases and J gave up 5 bases; unmatched junction bases: 12. Germline V lookup: CDR1 MGHRA, CDR2 YSYEKL. This CDR3 is CASSHLGTGEFETQYF. The CDR3 nucleotides read TGCGCCAGCAGCCATCTTGGTACAGGGGAGTTTGAGACCCAGTACTTC.

This clonotype was detected a few times. The chain carries TRBV11-2 and TRBJ1-5; possible D gene TRBD1, 5 bases. CDR3 length equals 13 residues. The germline V and J ends were trimmed by 8 bases and 7 bases, with 15 bases remaining between them. Looked up from germline, CDR1 is SGHAT and CDR2 is FQNNGV. CDR3 sequence (DNA): TGTGCCAGCGCCTCGGGGGTGGGCCAGCCCCAGCATTTT. Its protein is CASASGVGQPQHF.

This rearrangement joins TRBV12-3 or TRBV12-4 to TRBJ1-4; D unclear. CDR3 length: 15 amino acids. The V end lost 3 bases, the J end lost 8 bases, and 16 bases lay between the germline ends. CDR3 residues: CASSLVRNAREKLFF. CDR3 nucleotides: TGTGCCAGCAGTTTGGTCCGGAACGCCCGGGAAAAACTGTTTTTT.